Below are 23 T cell receptor beta chains sequenced from a single sample in a study of vaccination and CD4 T cells after COVID-19. Sequence data for DNA of cultured CD4+ T cells were generated by the Oncomine TCR Beta short-read assay. MiXCR, applied by TCRdb to the PCR reads, yields one record per CDR3 protein. The sample has about 9,400 distinct CDR3 sequences, about three quarters seen once. Stated treatment: approximately 10-day PBMC culture with coronavirus spike peptide pools or control peptides (ViraFEST assay). Their antigens remain unidentified. Material: CD4+ T cells from blood, cultured in vitro. The receptors here all came from a human donor who had recovered from COVID-19.

Here the CDR3 DNA reads TGTGCCAGCAGCTTTGGGGACGGATCGGCGGAGACCCAGTACTTC. This gives the protein CASSFGDGSAETQYF. The chain recombines TRBV7-2 with TRBJ2-5; D assignment may be TRBD1 or TRBD2 (5 bases each). V was pared by 3 bases and J by 5 bases, with 16 bases between. The CDR3 spans 15 residues. Germline CDR1 is SGHTA and CDR2 is FQGNSA.

The chain uses TRBV5-4 and TRBJ2-7; D is uncertain. V was pared by 4 bases and J by 3 bases, with 11 bases between. The CDR3 sequence is 13 residues long. Germline CDR1 and CDR2: SGHNT and YYREEE (reference sequence). CDR3 sequence reads: CASSHPDRYEQYF. DNA for the CDR3: TGTGCCAGCAGCCACCCGGACCGCTACGAGCAGTACTTC.

This clonotype showed up just a few times. The chain is built from TRBV6-5 and TRBJ1-2; 8 nucleotides match TRBD1. The ends lost 3 bases at V and 6 bases at J; junction bases unmatched: 15. Germline V CDR1 and CDR2: MNHEY, SVGAGI. This CDR3 comprises 17 residues. CDR3 bases: TGTGCCAGCAGTTATTACGGACAGGGACCCAATTATGATGGCTACACCTTC. The encoded protein is CASSYYGQGPNYDGYTF.

This clonotype was counted between two and nine times. V is TRBV27 and J is TRBJ1-1, with D hard to call. The CDR3 length is 11 residues. From germline, CDR1 is MNHEY and CDR2 SMNVEV (reference sequence). The V end was cut by 3 bases, the J end by 12 bases, with 11 bases between. CDR3 protein: CASSFSGRSFF. In DNA, the CDR3 is TGTGCCAGCAGTTTTAGTGGGCGATCTTTCTTT.

The V gene is TRBV2, the J gene TRBJ2-3; TRBD2 aligns across 8 bases. Germline CDR1 and CDR2: SNHLY and FYNNEI. J gave up 3 bases and V 0 bases, and 8 bases lay outside the gene matches. This CDR3 region has 17 residues. This CDR3 reads CASSEATGGGRTDTQYF. CDR3 nucleotides: TGTGCCAGCAGTGAAGCGACGGGGGGGGGCCGAACAGATACGCAGTATTTT.

The chain has TRBV7-9 and TRBJ1-1; D is unclear. V was pared by 5 bases and J by 4 bases, with 8 bases between. The V gene's germline CDR1 is SEHNR and CDR2 FQNEAQ (reference sequence). This CDR3 contains 12 residues. The chain's CDR3 is CASSEDFTEAFF. The CDR3 coding sequence is TGTGCCAGCAGCGAGGATTTCACTGAAGCTTTCTTT. The variable domain in full, with the rest retrieved from reference TRBV7-9 and TRBJ1-1, is DTGVSQNPRHKITKRGQNVTFRCDPISEHNRLYWYRQTLGQGPEFLTYFQNEAQLEKSRLLSDRFSAERPKGSFSTLEIQRTEQGDSAMYLCASSEDFTEAFFGQGTRLTVV.

The table lists this clonotype with a count of one. The chain is built from TRBV6-1 and TRBJ1-2; 7 bases agree with TRBD1. This CDR3 is built from 15 residues. Germline loops: CDR1 MNHNS, CDR2 SASEGT. The V segment lost 6 bases and the J segment 3 bases; nucleotides outside the gene matches: 10. CDR3 sequence (DNA): TGTGCCAGCAGGGCCCCGGACAGGATTTACTATGGCTACACCTTC. Amino acids: CASRAPDRIYYGYTF.

CDR3 DNA: TGTGCCAGTAGTCCGAGGGACAGGGAGGCTTTCTTT. Protein product: CASSPRDREAFF. The chain couples TRBV19 to TRBJ1-1, with 9 bases aligning to TRBD1. The V gene end was trimmed by 5 bases and the J gene end by 11 bases; junction bases not matched to a gene: 6. The CDR3 is 12 residues long. CDR1 and CDR2 from the germline V gene are LNHDA and SQIVND (reference sequence).

This clonotype is medium-sized (0.01 to 0.1%) in the sample. This chain uses TRBV18 with TRBJ1-2, with 12 bases lining up with TRBD1. Germline trimming cut 5 bases from V and 8 bases from J; bases unmatched to any gene: 18. In germline, CDR1 is KGHSH, CDR2 LQKENI. The CDR3 runs 18 residues. For the CDR3, the DNA is TGTGCCAGCTCAGCTCGACCGGGACAGGGGGCGCAGGCGGGAGGCTACACCTTC. Its translation: CASSARPGQGAQAGGYTF.

The J gene is TRBJ1-1, the V gene TRBV20-1; TRBD1 agrees at 9 bases. This CDR3 has 16 residues. Losses at the gene ends were 5 bases for V and 1 base for J; bases not matched to a gene: 11. Per the germline V gene, CDR1 is DFQATT and CDR2 is SNEGSKA (reference sequence). CDR3 in amino acids: CSALMPGQGWNTEAFF. The CDR3 bases are TGCAGTGCTCTTATGCCGGGACAGGGATGGAACACTGAAGCTTTCTTT.

The chain has TRBV7-2 and TRBJ1-1, with TRBD1 as a possible D gene (5 bases). The CDR3 has 13 residues. Germline V gene data show CDR1 as SGHTA and CDR2 as FQGNSA. V was pared by 3 bases and J by 11 bases, with 16 bases between. The CDR3 sequence is CASSLGTQGGAFF. For the CDR3, the DNA is TGTGCCAGCAGCTTGGGTACTCAGGGAGGGGCTTTCTTT.

The chain employs TRBV6-2 or TRBV6-3 and TRBJ2-7; perhaps D is TRBD1 or TRBD2 (5 bases each). CDR3 length: 14 amino acids. The germline CDR1 and CDR2 sequences are MNHEY and SVGEGT. V shed 6 bases and J shed 0 bases, with 12 bases lying between them. The CDR3 is CASRRDASSYEQYF. In DNA form, the CDR3 reads TGTGCCAGCAGACGGGACGCCAGCTCCTACGAGCAGTACTTC.

The V and J genes are TRBV28 and TRBJ2-5, with D maybe TRBD2 (6 bases). V lost 5 bases to trimming and J lost 3 bases, with 16 bases between them. The CDR3 contains 15 residues. Germline V gene sequence: CDR1 MDHEN, CDR2 SYDVKM. The CDR3 sequence: CASSLSGAGEETQYF. The CDR3 nucleotides read TGTGCCAGCAGTCTTAGCGGTGCCGGCGAAGAGACCCAGTACTTC.

The chain employs TRBV6-1 and TRBJ2-5; 9 bases line up with TRBD2. Unmatched junction bases numbered 9, after V lost 2 bases and J lost 2 bases. CDR1 MNHNS and CDR2 SASEGT come from the germline V gene. The CDR3 contains 17 residues. In nucleotides, the CDR3 is TGTGCCAGCAGTGAATTGGGCGGGAGGGCCCTTCAAGAGACCCAGTACTTC. Its translation: CASSELGGRALQETQYF.

The V gene is TRBV7-9, the J gene TRBJ2-7; the D is unclear. This CDR3 has 14 amino acids. The V end lost 1 base, the J end lost 6 bases, and 13 bases lay between the germline ends. Germline CDR1 is SEHNR and CDR2 is FQNEAQ (reference sequence). The CDR3 reads CASSLGGQVGEQYF. In DNA form, the CDR3 reads TGTGCCAGCAGCTTAGGGGGTCAGGTCGGCGAGCAGTACTTC.

This clonotype appeared a few times. The chain couples TRBV11-2 to TRBJ1-1, with D possibly being TRBD1 (5 bases). The CDR3 sequence is 16 residues long. Germline CDR1 SGHAT, CDR2 FQNNGV. Trimming stripped 5 bases from V and 6 bases from J, with 22 bases between. The CDR3 nucleotides read TGTGCCAGCAGCAGCGCTAGGGGCAGAAAAGACGCTGAAGCTTTCTTT. Amino acid sequence: CASSSARGRKDAEAFF. The variable domain in full, with the rest retrieved from reference TRBV11-2 and TRBJ1-1, is EAGVAQSPRYKIIEKRQSVAFWCNPISGHATLYWYQQILGQGPKLLIQFQNNGVVDDSQLPKDRFSAERLKGVDSTLKIQPAKLEDSAVYLCASSSARGRKDAEAFFGQGTRLTVV.

This chain links TRBV20-1 with TRBJ1-6, with D uncertain. The CDR3 consists of 13 residues. Trimming pared 5 bases from V and 10 bases from J, leaving 15 bases between. Germline CDR1 is DFQATT and CDR2 is SNEGSKA (reference sequence). CDR3 bases: TGCAGTGCTCGTCCCGTGGGTCGCTCACCCCTCCACTTT. Translated, it gives CSARPVGRSPLHF.

The genes are TRBV2 and TRBJ1-1; D is uncertain. Germline-derived CDR1 and CDR2 are SNHLY and FYNNEI. The CDR3 has 14 amino acids. Deletions cut 8 bases from V and 5 bases from J, with 18 bases between. CDR3 loop: CASLSGVPGTEAFF. The CDR3 DNA reads as TGTGCCAGCCTAAGCGGGGTCCCAGGAACTGAAGCTTTCTTT. Variable domain in full (rest from reference TRBV2 and TRBJ1-1): EPEVTQTPSHQVTQMGQEVILRCVPISNHLYFYWYRQILGQKVEFLVSFYNNEISEKSEIFDDQFSVERPDGSNFTLKIRSTKLEDSAMYFCASLSGVPGTEAFFGQGTRLTVV.

This rearrangement joins TRBV20-1 to TRBJ2-7; 14 bases match TRBD2. CDR1 and CDR2 (germline): DFQATT, SNEGSKA (reference sequence). The CDR3 runs to 15 residues. V trimming: 4 bases; J trimming: 7 bases; junction bases outside the gene matches: 9. The CDR3 loop reads CSAIDPGLAGDEQYF. The DNA of the CDR3 is TGCAGTGCTATCGATCCGGGACTAGCGGGGGATGAGCAGTACTTC.

The V and J genes are TRBV5-1 and TRBJ1-5, with no clear D. The V end was cut by 4 bases, the J end by 3 bases, with 8 bases between. CDR1 and CDR2 (germline): SGHRS, YFSETQ. The CDR3 loop spans 13 amino acids. DNA of the CDR3: TGCGCCAGCAGCCCGGCCCCCAATCAGCCCCAGCATTTT. Encoded protein: CASSPAPNQPQHF.

This chain uses TRBV15 with TRBJ1-4, with D possibly matching TRBD1 (5 bases). With 0 bases removed from V and 7 bases from J, the gap between germline ends came to 12 bases. The CDR3 is 15 amino acids. In germline, CDR1 is LNHNV, CDR2 YYDKDF (reference sequence). The CDR3: CATSRDRGRSEKLFF. The CDR3 DNA is TGTGCCACCAGCAGAGATCGGGGGAGATCTGAAAAACTGTTTTTT.

The chain has TRBV19 and TRBJ1-5; TRBD1 agrees at 7 bases. The CDR3 is 14 residues long. Germline V gene lookup returns CDR1 LNHDA and CDR2 SQIVND (reference sequence). V gave up 3 bases and J gave up 10 bases; unmatched junction bases: 9. CDR3 amino acids: CASSIPSGGSPQHF. As DNA, the CDR3 is TGTGCCAGTAGTATCCCATCAGGGGGATCACCCCAGCATTTT.

For the CDR3, the DNA is TGTGCCAGTCGCTCACAGGGGGCGGATAATTCACCCCTCCACTTT. Translating gives CASRSQGADNSPLHF. The gene calls are TRBV19 and TRBJ1-6; 9 bases agree with TRBD1. Germline values: CDR1 LNHDA, CDR2 SQIVND (reference sequence). V was pared by 8 bases and J by 5 bases, with 7 bases of the junction left unmatched. The CDR3 covers 15 residues.